This TCR beta chain comes out of a study of cytomegalovirus exposure and HLA in healthy donors. Worth noting for this clone: An end of the junction differs from the germline gene, which may be a read error.

Researchers ran the PCR with 60 Vbeta and 13 Jbeta primers. The protocol was immunoSEQ multiplex PCR, while the TCRdb copy is restricted to in-frame clones and leaves out a portion. The table includes under 200,000 clones, just under 80% detected once. The germline gives CDR1 SSHAT, CDR2 FNYEAQ (reference sequence). The CDR3 extends over 15 amino acids. V usage is TRBV7-7 and J usage is TRBJ2-3, with D possibly being TRBD2 (5 bases). This clonotype was obtained from a woman in her fifties or sixties in good health and CMV-seropositive. Material for sequencing was PBMCs. DNA for the CDR3: TGTGCTAGCAGCTTAGGAACTGGGAGTACAGATACGCAGTATTTT. Translation gives CASSLGTGSTDTQYF.